These 5 T cell receptor beta chains originate from one sample sequenced in a study of CD8 T cells in Susac syndrome. RNA in amounts of about 0.5 to 1 ug was reverse transcribed with random hexamers. Via MiXCR, TCRdb re-called the immunoSEQ multiplex PCR reads, giving one row per CDR3 protein. The sample lists roughly 200,000 distinct CDR3 sequences, about 91% seen once, with around 0.079% in the top ten. Sequencing was done on a sample of CD4+ T cells from PBMCs. These receptors originate from a human donor with Susac syndrome.

This clonotype was counted a few times. V and J are TRBV15 and TRBJ1-4; weak D call: TRBD1 (5 bases). Trimming took 0 bases from V and 3 from J, leaving 8 bases between them. The CDR3 contains 15 residues. Germline lookup yields CDR1 LNHNV and CDR2 YYDKDF (reference sequence). CDR3 DNA sequence: TGTGCCACCAGCAGAGATGGGGGAGCTAATGAAAAACTGTTTTTT. It yields the protein CATSRDGGANEKLFF.

The chain employs TRBV12-3 or TRBV12-4 and TRBJ1-2, with a tentative D call TRBD1 (5 bases). V lost 5 bases and J 2 bases, leaving 15 bases between the germline ends. The CDR3 loop spans 15 amino acids. CDR3 DNA sequence: TGTGCCAGCAGTCCTAGGGGCTTAAGGAACTATGGCTACACCTTC. Translation gives CASSPRGLRNYGYTF.

The V and J genes are TRBV11-2 and TRBJ2-1; D not resolved. The V gene lost 2 bases and the J gene lost 7 bases, with 15 bases spanning the gap. Germline V gives CDR1 SGHAT, CDR2 FQNNGV. The length of the CDR3 is 15 residues. The CDR3 region is CASSLFPLSRNEQFF. For the CDR3, the DNA is TGTGCCAGCAGCTTATTCCCTTTGAGTAGGAATGAGCAGTTCTTC.

The DNA of the CDR3 is TGTGCCATCCGACAGGGGACCCCATACTCCTACGAGCAGTACTTC. It is translated as CAIRQGTPYSYEQYF. The J gene is TRBJ2-7, the V gene TRBV7-9, with TRBD1 identical over 8 bases. The germline CDR1 and CDR2 sequences are SEHNR and FQNEAQ (reference sequence). The V and J ends lost 10 bases and 0 bases, in that order; junction bases with no gene match: 11. The length of the CDR3 is 15 residues.

The chain links TRBV12-3 or TRBV12-4 to TRBJ1-5; 9 positions agree with TRBD1. Trimming at V came to 5 bases and at J to 5 bases, leaving 1 base not matched to a gene. The CDR3 spans 13 residues. The CDR3 here is CASSRQGDQPQHF. CDR3 in DNA: TGTGCCAGCAGTAGACAGGGGGATCAGCCCCAGCATTTT.